This TCR beta chain was captured by sequencing in a study of blood T cell repertoires in COVID-19. Study-wide background: COVID-19 samples, acute and convalescent, were from the United States, Italy and Spain.

Produced via immunoSEQ multiplex PCR; TCRdb's table is partial and in-frame only. The top ten hold around 0.91% of the sample, which has 300,000 to 500,000 clones, roughly 90% seen once. Germline values: CDR1 KGHDR, CDR2 SFDVKD. CDR3 length: 12 residues. This study enrolled people aged 18 to 89 from around 26 US geographic areas. The TCR comes from a woman aged 30 to 39 with acute COVID-19. The chain is built from TRBV24-1 and TRBJ2-2; no clear D gene. Sequencing was carried out using PBMCs or T cells enriched from blood (not recorded which). CDR3 amino acids: CVVLTNTGELFF. Written as DNA, the CDR3 is TGTGTCGTACTTACGAACACCGGGGAGCTGTTTTTT.